This TCR beta chain was documented in a study of blood T cell repertoires in COVID-19. Study details: Samples of COVID-19 (acute and convalescent) were obtained from the United States, Italy and Spain. Nucleic acid was either cDNA or gDNA, and it came from T cells, B-cell-depleted T cells, or PBMCs.

The CDR3 has 13 amino acids. J gave up 8 bases and V 4 bases, and 5 bases lay outside the gene matches. Germline V CDR1 and CDR2: GTSNPN, SVGIG (reference sequence). Methods used by the authors: It was from reference gene primer amplification that nucleated cell counts were estimated. TCRdb's table, derived via immunoSEQ multiplex PCR, lists solely in-frame clones and lacks some. The V and J calls and clone size are taken from that table; D and trimming were inferred from the DNA. The sample carries about 110,000 clones, 70% to 90% recorded once. The rearrangement uses TRBV30 and TRBJ2-1, with 10 bases identical to TRBD2. The sequenced material came from peripheral blood. The TCR comes from a woman aged 55-70 years with acute or convalescent COVID-19. The CDR3 DNA follows: TGTGCCTGGACTAGCGGGGGCCTCGATGAGCAGTTCTTC. Translating it yields CAWTSGGLDEQFF.